This T cell receptor (beta chain) originates from a study of blood T cell repertoires in COVID-19. The study assigned cohorts using participant-reported clinical history. Clones were read by immunoSEQ multiplex PCR, and TCRdb kept only the in-frame ones, dropping some. The sample includes 310,000 or so clones, approximately 90% of them seen just once. The sequence was collected from a woman in her twenties or thirties who had recovered from COVID-19. Sequenced: PBMCs or T cells enriched from blood (not recorded which).

Here the CDR3 reads CASCRDSNTGELFF. CDR3 in DNA: TGTGCCAGTTGCCGGGACTCTAACACCGGGGAGCTGTTTTTT. The chain links TRBV2 to TRBJ2-2; possible D gene TRBD2, 6 bases. Trimming shortened V by 9 bases and J by 2 bases, and 13 bases separated the two germline ends. The CDR3 contains 14 residues. CDR1 and CDR2 (germline): SNHLY, FYNNEI.